A single sample gave rise to the 29 T cell receptor beta chains below, sequenced in a study of T cell repertoires in ileal Crohn's disease. Time point indicated: neoterminal ileum biopsy at postoperative endoscopy, about 6 months after surgery. Some clones are missing from TCRdb's copy, which holds only in-frame ones; the method was immunoSEQ multiplex PCR. The data show about 9,400 clones, with around 82% seen just once and 15% to 20% held by the top ten. Sequenced material: ileal tissue. These receptors were obtained from an adult with Crohn's disease.

Only a few counts were recorded for this clone. The CDR3 DNA is TGCGCCAGCAGCTTAAGTGGACAGACTTGGGAAGCTTTCTTT. This translates into CASSLSGQTWEAFF. This rearrangement joins TRBV5-1 to TRBJ1-1; D may be TRBD1 (6 bases). Trimming took off 2 bases at V and 8 bases at J, with 16 bases between the two ends. Germline V gene sequence: CDR1 SGHRS, CDR2 YFSETQ. The CDR3 length is 14 residues.

In its sample, this clone was seen once. This chain connects TRBV13 to TRBJ1-6, with D tentatively TRBD1 (5 bases). CDR1 and CDR2 (germline): PRHDT, FYEKMQ (reference sequence). Trimming removed 0 bases at V and 4 bases at J, with 10 bases between. CDR3 length: 16 amino acids. Here the CDR3 DNA reads TGTGCCAGCAGCTTAGGTACAGGCGGTTATAATTCACCCCTCCACTTT. Translated: CASSLGTGGYNSPLHF.

The chain has TRBV28 and TRBJ2-1; 10 bases line up with TRBD2. Germline trimming cut 7 bases from V and 5 bases from J; bases unmatched to any gene: 11. The V gene's germline CDR1 is MDHEN and CDR2 SYDVKM. This CDR3 has 16 amino acids. The CDR3 reads CASIPPSGGPNNEQFF. The CDR3, as DNA: TGTGCCAGCATCCCCCCTAGCGGGGGACCTAACAATGAGCAGTTCTTC.

This chain links TRBV5-4 with TRBJ2-5; 14 nucleotides agree with TRBD2. V was pared by 0 bases and J by 2 bases, with 3 bases of the junction left unmatched. Germline CDR1 SGHNT, CDR2 YYREEE (reference sequence). The CDR3 length is 17 residues. The CDR3 loop is CASSLGTSGRRQETQYF. DNA for the CDR3: TGTGCCAGCAGCTTGGGGACTAGCGGGAGGAGGCAAGAGACCCAGTACTTC.

The CDR3 sequence is CASRGSNNEQFF. CDR3 bases: TGCGCCAGCAGGGGGAGCAACAATGAGCAGTTCTTC. The chain employs TRBV5-1 and TRBJ2-1; D is perhaps TRBD2 (5 bases). Between the trimmed V and J ends, which lost 5 bases and 5 bases, there was a span of 8 bases. This CDR3 is built from 12 residues. Germline V gene data show CDR1 as SGHRS and CDR2 as YFSETQ.

V gene TRBV5-6 combines with J gene TRBJ1-2; D remains unclear. Germline V gives CDR1 SGHDT, CDR2 YYEEEE. The CDR3 extends over 14 amino acids. Trimming removed 1 base at V and 2 bases at J, with 9 bases between. CDR3 amino acids: CASSLWRANYGYTF. The CDR3 DNA is TGTGCCAGCAGCTTGTGGAGGGCGAACTATGGCTACACCTTC.

The V call is TRBV25-1, the J call TRBJ1-4; TRBD1 aligns across 7 bases. The CDR3 is 16 residues long. Losses at the gene ends were 2 bases for V and 2 bases for J; bases not matched to a gene: 5. Germline V gives CDR1 MGHDK, CDR2 SYGVNS. In DNA form, the CDR3 reads TGTGCCAGCAGTGAAGACAGGGTGTGGACTAATGAAAAACTGTTTTTT. It encodes CASSEDRVWTNEKLFF.

The V and J genes are TRBV29-1 and TRBJ1-5; 8 nucleotides match TRBD1. The J segment lost 2 bases and the V segment lost 7 bases, leaving 10 bases of the junction unmatched. The CDR3 is made up of 15 amino acids. The V gene's germline CDR1 is SQVTM and CDR2 ANQGSEA. The CDR3 nucleotides are TGCAGCGCCGCGACAGGGACAGGTCGCAATCAGCCCCAGCATTTT. Its translation is CSAATGTGRNQPQHF. Complete variable domain (other parts from reference TRBV29-1 and TRBJ1-5): SAVISQKPSRDICQRGTSLTIQCQVDSQVTMMFWYRQQPGQSLTLIATANQGSEATYESGFVIDKFPISRPNLTFSTLTVSNMSPEDSSIYLCSAATGTGRNQPQHFGDGTRLSIL.

The chain combines TRBV7-2 with TRBJ1-1; D is possibly TRBD1 (6 bases). This CDR3 region has 13 residues. Germline V lookup: CDR1 SGHTA, CDR2 FQGNSA. The V and J ends lost 4 bases and 4 bases respectively, with 10 bases between them. The CDR3 sequence is CASSWGPFTEAFF. Here the CDR3 DNA reads TGTGCCAGCAGCTGGGGGCCCTTCACTGAAGCTTTCTTT.

This rearrangement joins TRBV7-9 to TRBJ2-3; TRBD1 matches 8 bases. This CDR3 has 15 amino acids. V gave up 5 bases and J gave up 4 bases; unmatched junction bases: 8. From germline, CDR1 is SEHNR and CDR2 FQNEAQ (reference sequence). The CDR3 here is CASSKTGVDADTQYF. The DNA for the CDR3 is TGTGCCAGCAGCAAGACAGGGGTTGACGCAGATACGCAGTATTTT.

Written as DNA, the CDR3 is TGCGCCAGCAGCCAAGTCGCAGGGATCTACGAGCAGTACTTC. Protein product: CASSQVAGIYEQYF. The chain carries TRBV4-1 and TRBJ2-7; D may be TRBD1 (5 bases). The CDR3 runs to 14 residues. V lost 1 base and J 3 bases, leaving 10 bases between the germline ends. Germline V gene data show CDR1 as MGHRA and CDR2 as YSYEKL.

A single count supports this clone. The gene calls are TRBV11-2 and TRBJ1-4, with D maybe TRBD1 (5 bases). The CDR3 is made up of 15 amino acids. V was cut by 2 bases and J by 4 bases, with 11 bases left in between. The germline V gene has CDR1 SGHAT and CDR2 FQNNGV. The CDR3 DNA reads as TGTGCCAGCAGCTTACAAAACGGACATAATGAAAAACTGTTTTTT. Protein sequence: CASSLQNGHNEKLFF.

This rearrangement joins TRBV15 to TRBJ1-4; D is undetermined. Germline assignment: CDR1 LNHNV and CDR2 YYDKDF (reference sequence). CDR3 length: 13 amino acids. V shed 2 bases and J shed 8 bases, with 9 bases lying between them. The DNA for the CDR3 is TGTGCCACCAGCAGACCCCCTAGGGAAAAACTGTTTTTT. It is translated as CATSRPPREKLFF.

J is TRBJ1-2 and V is TRBV29-1; 10 nucleotides agree with TRBD1. Per the germline V gene, CDR1 is SQVTM and CDR2 is ANQGSEA. Trimming at V came to 4 bases and at J to 8 bases, leaving 13 bases not matched to a gene. This CDR3 has 15 amino acids. CDR3 sequence (DNA): TGCAGCGTTGTAAGACAGGGGGCTAAGTCAGGAGGCTACACCTTC. It is translated as CSVVRQGAKSGGYTF. Together with reference TRBV29-1 and TRBJ1-2, the CDR3 gives the full variable domain: SAVISQKPSRDICQRGTSLTIQCQVDSQVTMMFWYRQQPGQSLTLIATANQGSEATYESGFVIDKFPISRPNLTFSTLTVSNMSPEDSSIYLCSVVRQGAKSGGYTFGSGTRLTVV.

The V call is TRBV14, the J call TRBJ2-7, with 9 bases identical to TRBD1. The CDR3 has 17 residues. Germline V gives CDR1 SGHDN, CDR2 FVKESK. The V segment lost 4 bases and the J segment 7 bases; nucleotides outside the gene matches: 17. The CDR3: CASSRYGTGIRRGEQYF. CDR3 DNA sequence: TGTGCCAGCAGCCGTTACGGGACAGGGATCCGGAGAGGGGAGCAGTACTTC.

The V gene is TRBV2, the J gene TRBJ2-4, with 7 nucleotides matching TRBD1. The length of the CDR3 is 15 residues. The V and J ends lost 8 bases and 6 bases, in that order; junction bases with no gene match: 13. Germline CDR1 is SNHLY and CDR2 is FYNNEI. CDR3 sequence: CASLGTGVSGNIQYF. The CDR3 DNA reads as TGTGCCAGCCTGGGTACAGGGGTCAGTGGAAACATTCAGTACTTC.

The chain employs TRBV7-2 and TRBJ1-5; 8 bases are shared with TRBD1. Trimming removed 5 bases from V and 7 bases from J; junction bases left unmatched: 7. The CDR3 extends over 14 amino acids. Germline values: CDR1 SGHTA, CDR2 FQGNSA. The CDR3 region is CASSPDRGQQPQHF. The CDR3 nucleotides are TGTGCCAGCAGCCCCGACAGGGGACAACAGCCCCAGCATTTT.

The rearrangement links TRBV30 to TRBJ2-2; D may be TRBD1 (6 bases). V lost 2 bases, J lost 4 bases, and 17 bases lay in between. The CDR3 runs to 16 residues. CDR1 is GTSNPN, CDR2 SVGIG, per germline (reference sequence). DNA for the CDR3: TGTGCCTGGAGTATGAGGGGGAGACGTGTCACCGGGGAGCTGTTTTTT. This translates into CAWSMRGRRVTGELFF.

The chain couples TRBV10-2 to TRBJ1-1, with a tentative D call TRBD1 (5 bases). CDR1 WSHSY and CDR2 SAAADI come from the germline V gene. The CDR3 runs to 14 residues. The V end was cut by 5 bases, the J end by 0 bases, with 10 bases between. CDR3 DNA: TGCGCCAGCAGTTGGGGCGCTCTGAACACTGAAGCTTTCTTT. This translates into CASSWGALNTEAFF.

In this sample, this clone turned up once. CDR3: CASSPMRDSLYGYTF. CDR3 in DNA: TGTGCCAGCAGTCCCATGAGGGACAGCCTCTATGGCTACACCTTC. J is TRBJ1-2 and V is TRBV27; 7 nucleotides align to TRBD1. The CDR3 has 15 amino acids. V gave up 5 bases and J gave up 4 bases; unmatched junction bases: 10. The germline V gene has CDR1 MNHEY and CDR2 SMNVEV (reference sequence).

The rearrangement uses TRBV6-1 and TRBJ1-2; D perhaps matches TRBD1 (6 bases). In germline, CDR1 is MNHNS, CDR2 SASEGT. The V end lost 8 bases, the J end lost 2 bases, and 9 bases lay between the germline ends. The CDR3 totals 12 residues. The CDR3 spells CASVTGNYGYTF. The CDR3 DNA sequence: TGTGCCAGCGTCACAGGGAACTATGGCTACACCTTC.

J is TRBJ2-2 and V is TRBV5-1; 7 bases agree with TRBD2. J was trimmed by 0 bases and V by 7 bases; bases with no gene match: 3. The CDR3 has 14 amino acids. The germline gives CDR1 SGHRS, CDR2 YFSETQ. CDR3 sequence (DNA): TGCGCCAGCGACCGGGGGGCGAACACCGGGGAGCTGTTTTTT. This codes for CASDRGANTGELFF.

In its sample, this clone ranks as large (0.1 to 1%). One end of the junction is discordant with germline, which a read error may explain. The chain is built from TRBV29-1 and TRBJ2-7; a possible D gene is TRBD2 (5 bases). This CDR3 comprises 8 residues. Germline CDR1 SQVTM, CDR2 ANQGSEA. The CDR3 loop reads CKRPEQYF. CDR3 in DNA: TGTAAGCGGCCCGAGCAGTACTTC.

The V and J genes are TRBV6-5 and TRBJ2-7, with TRBD2 identical over 8 bases. V gave up 7 bases and J gave up 3 bases; unmatched junction bases: 5. This CDR3 is built from 13 residues. The germline gives CDR1 MNHEY, CDR2 SVGAGI. CDR3 residues: CASTRSGNYEQYF. CDR3 nucleotides: TGTGCCAGCACTCGTAGCGGGAACTACGAGCAGTACTTC.

This clone was observed a handful of times. V is TRBV6-1 and J is TRBJ1-5, with D uncertain. CDR1 MNHNS and CDR2 SASEGT come from the germline V gene. V shed 4 bases and J shed 7 bases, with 14 bases lying between them. This CDR3 region has 14 residues. The CDR3 nucleotides are TGTGCCAGCAGTGTGGTGTCAGTCGGGCAGCCCCAGCATTTT. Protein sequence: CASSVVSVGQPQHF.

In its sample, this clone was seen a few times. This rearrangement joins TRBV10-3 to TRBJ2-1; weak D call: TRBD2 (5 bases). Looked up from germline, CDR1 is ENHRY and CDR2 is SYGVKD. The CDR3 spans 13 residues. V lost 6 bases to trimming and J lost 0 bases, with 6 bases between them. The CDR3 here is CAIRAGSYNEQFF. The CDR3 DNA sequence: TGTGCCATCAGGGCGGGCTCCTACAATGAGCAGTTCTTC.

The rearrangement uses TRBV5-1 and TRBJ2-1; 9 bases map to TRBD2. The trim removed 5 bases at V and 4 bases at J, leaving 7 bases unmatched. The CDR3 extends over 15 amino acids. Germline V CDR1 and CDR2: SGHRS, YFSETQ. CDR3 amino acids: CASRGSGGLYNEQFF. The CDR3 region has the DNA TGCGCCAGCAGGGGGAGCGGGGGGCTTTACAATGAGCAGTTCTTC.

The V call is TRBV29-1, the J call TRBJ2-1; 7 positions match TRBD1. V gave up 3 bases and J gave up 1 base; unmatched junction bases: 6. CDR1 and CDR2 (germline): SQVTM, ANQGSEA. There are 15 residues in the CDR3. CDR3 nucleotide sequence: TGCAGCGTTGAGTTCGGGACAGCGTCCTACAATGAGCAGTTCTTC. Translating gives CSVEFGTASYNEQFF.

V usage is TRBV7-9 and J usage is TRBJ2-5; 13 nucleotides align to TRBD2. The germline gives CDR1 SEHNR, CDR2 FQNEAQ (reference sequence). The CDR3 length is 15 residues. J lost 5 bases, V lost 11 bases, and 11 bases had no gene match. The CDR3 nucleotides are TGTGCCGGAACCGGAACTAGCGGGGGGGTCGAGACCCAGTACTTC. This encodes CAGTGTSGGVETQYF.